Listed here are 11 T cell receptor beta chains from one sample, sequenced in a study of cytomegalovirus exposure and HLA in healthy donors. TCRdb's copy holds only in-frame clones and misses some; the assay was immunoSEQ multiplex PCR. The sample contains about 130,000 clones, 85% to 90% of which appear only once. The sequencing sample was made of PBMCs. The receptors come from a young woman in good health and CMV-seronegative.

CDR3 sequence reads: CAWSAPDGYTF. The CDR3 nucleotides read TGTGCCTGGAGTGCCCCAGATGGCTACACCTTC. The rearrangement uses TRBV30 and TRBJ1-2, with D hard to call. V lost 1 base, J lost 6 bases, and 6 bases lay in between. The CDR3 consists of 11 residues. Germline V lookup: CDR1 GTSNPN, CDR2 SVGIG (reference sequence).

The chain employs TRBV9 and TRBJ2-7; TRBD2 is a possible D gene (6 bases). The germline V gene encodes CDR1 SGDLS and CDR2 YYNGEE. The V gene lost 2 bases and the J gene lost 3 bases, with 9 bases spanning the gap. There are 13 residues in the CDR3. CDR3 DNA sequence: TGTGCCAGCAGCGTTTCCGGGGGCTACGAGCAGTACTTC. Amino acid sequence: CASSVSGGYEQYF.

This CDR3 reads CASRSQGAGNTIYF. CDR3 DNA sequence: TGTGCCAGCAGATCTCAAGGGGCTGGAAACACCATATATTTT. J is TRBJ1-3 and V is TRBV6-5; D might be TRBD1 (5 bases). The CDR3 totals 14 residues. In germline, CDR1 is MNHEY, CDR2 SVGAGI. The ends were cut back, 6 bases at V and 2 bases at J, with 11 bases in the middle.

This chain links TRBV6-1 with TRBJ2-7; 7 bases agree with TRBD1. V dropped 8 bases and J dropped 6; count of bases not matched to a gene: 13. CDR1 MNHNS and CDR2 SASEGT come from the germline V gene. This CDR3 region has 14 residues. This CDR3 is CASGNLGAGGEQYV. Here the CDR3 DNA reads TGTGCCAGCGGAAATTTGGGGGCAGGGGGCGAGCAGTACGTC.

This clone appeared once. The chain joins TRBV6-1 to TRBJ2-1, with 7 bases that match TRBD2. V gave up 5 bases and J gave up 7 bases; unmatched junction bases: 11. CDR1 is MNHNS, CDR2 SASEGT, per germline. This CDR3 is built from 15 residues. CDR3 amino acids: CASSMLADSGNEQFF. The CDR3 DNA sequence: TGTGCCAGCAGTATGCTAGCGGACTCCGGAAATGAGCAGTTCTTC.

The chain recombines TRBV28 with TRBJ1-2; a weak D match, TRBD1 (6 bases). Germline CDR1 MDHEN, CDR2 SYDVKM. The CDR3 has 15 amino acids. Trimming pared 6 bases from V and 2 bases from J, leaving 16 bases between. CDR3 in amino acids: CASRDARQVNYGYTF. The DNA of the CDR3 is TGTGCCAGCAGAGATGCCCGACAGGTCAACTATGGCTACACCTTC.

This clone was seen a single time. The chain joins TRBV6-6 to TRBJ1-2, with no clear D. This CDR3 has 13 residues. Per germline, CDR1 MNHNY and CDR2 SVGAGI (reference sequence). Trimming cost V 5 bases and J 1 base, with 8 bases left between them. Written as DNA, the CDR3 is TGTGCCAGCAGTCCCGGGGTTAACTATGGCTACACCTTC. Protein product: CASSPGVNYGYTF.

This clone has a handful of counts. The rearrangement uses TRBV11-2 and TRBJ2-5; TRBD2 matches at 10 bases. Trimming took 2 bases from V and 5 from J; bases not matched to a gene: 5. Germline CDR1 reads SGHAT; CDR2 reads FQNNGV. This CDR3 region has 15 residues. The CDR3 nucleotides are TGTGCCAGCAGCTTAATAGCGGGAGGAGGGGAGACCCAGTACTTC. Its translation is CASSLIAGGGETQYF.

V gene TRBV2 combines with J gene TRBJ1-4, with D unresolved. The CDR3 contains 15 residues. CDR1 and CDR2 from the germline V gene are SNHLY and FYNNEI. Between the trimmed V and J ends, which lost 3 bases and 5 bases, there was a span of 13 bases. CDR3 residues: CASSDSTVPNEKLFF. CDR3 nucleotides: TGTGCCAGCAGTGATAGTACAGTCCCAAATGAAAAACTGTTTTTT.

This chain links TRBV9 with TRBJ2-5; D is possibly TRBD2 (6 bases). V lost 2 bases to trimming and J lost 5 bases, with 16 bases between them. This CDR3 region has 15 residues. Germline CDR1 and CDR2: SGDLS and YYNGEE. The CDR3 sequence: CASSVLSGSWETQYF. DNA of the CDR3: TGTGCCAGCAGCGTTCTCAGCGGGTCATGGGAGACCCAGTACTTC.

The rearrangement links TRBV10-3 to TRBJ1-4; weak D call: TRBD1 (5 bases). The CDR3 is made up of 16 amino acids. Trimming took 11 bases from V and 0 from J, leaving 19 bases between them. Germline assignment: CDR1 ENHRY and CDR2 SYGVKD. CDR3 sequence: CASWSGDRATNEKLFF. DNA for the CDR3: TGTGCCTCTTGGTCGGGGGACCGCGCAACTAATGAAAAACTGTTTTTT.